Following are 23 T cell receptor beta chains from one sample sequenced in a study of cytomegalovirus exposure and HLA in healthy donors. Data came from immunoSEQ multiplex PCR; TCRdb stores just in-frame clones and leaves some out. The sample contains roughly 75,000 clones, 94% of which appear only once. Source material: PBMCs. Receptors were obtained from a woman aged 18-30 years in good health and CMV-seronegative.

The V and J genes are TRBV5-6 and TRBJ2-7; the D is unclear. Germline V CDR1 and CDR2: SGHDT, YYEEEE. This CDR3 spans 13 amino acids. Trimming left V 4 bases short and J 2 bases short, with 10 bases between. The CDR3 nucleotides are TGTGCCAGCAGCCTCTTGCGTCCCTACGAGCAGTACTTC. This translates into CASSLLRPYEQYF.

The V gene is TRBV5-4, the J gene TRBJ1-1; TRBD1 might be the D (5 bases). The CDR3 totals 14 residues. Looked up from germline, CDR1 is SGHNT and CDR2 is YYREEE (reference sequence). The V and J ends lost 2 bases and 1 base respectively, with 9 bases between them. The CDR3 DNA reads TGTGCCAGCAGCTTATGGACAAGGAACACTGAAGCTTTCTTT. Amino acids: CASSLWTRNTEAFF.

The chain joins TRBV19 to TRBJ2-1, with 10 bases fitting TRBD2. The V gene's germline CDR1 is LNHDA and CDR2 SQIVND (reference sequence). The CDR3 sequence is 15 residues long. The V and J ends lost 6 bases and 1 base, in that order; junction bases with no gene match: 3. This CDR3 reads CASRKAGGSYNEQFF. The CDR3 nucleotides are TGTGCCAGTAGGAAAGCGGGAGGGTCCTACAATGAGCAGTTCTTC.

V usage is TRBV4-1 and J usage is TRBJ2-5; D is possibly TRBD2 (6 bases). CDR3 length: 17 residues. Trimming removed 0 bases at V and 2 bases at J, with 16 bases between. The germline V gene has CDR1 MGHRA and CDR2 YSYEKL. CDR3 nucleotides: TGCGCCAGCAGCCAAGAACCCCCCGGGACTTTGCAAGAGACCCAGTACTTC. It translates to CASSQEPPGTLQETQYF.

The chain links TRBV2 to TRBJ2-7, with TRBD2 matching over 7 bases. The germline CDR1 and CDR2 sequences are SNHLY and FYNNEI. This CDR3 region has 14 residues. Trimming removed 7 bases from V and 4 bases from J; junction bases left unmatched: 10. The DNA of the CDR3 is TGTGCCAGCACCGTGGGCGGGAGAGGGTACGAGCAGTACTTC. Residues: CASTVGGRGYEQYF. Full variable domain (outside the CDR3, taken from reference TRBV2 and TRBJ2-7): EPEVTQTPSHQVTQMGQEVILRCVPISNHLYFYWYRQILGQKVEFLVSFYNNEISEKSEIFDDQFSVERPDGSNFTLKIRSTKLEDSAMYFCASTVGGRGYEQYFGPGTRLTVT.

The chain carries TRBV5-1 and TRBJ2-7; 7 bases are shared with TRBD2. The CDR3 spans 15 residues. Germline trimming cut 0 bases from V and 2 bases from J; bases unmatched to any gene: 5. The germline V gene encodes CDR1 SGHRS and CDR2 YFSETQ. CDR3 DNA: TGCGCCAGCAGCTTGGAAACTAGCGATGCCTACGAGCAGTACTTC. It encodes CASSLETSDAYEQYF.

CDR3 region: CSVQTGTANYGYTF. The CDR3 nucleotides read TGCAGCGTTCAGACCGGGACAGCCAACTATGGCTACACCTTC. V is TRBV29-1 and J is TRBJ1-2; 7 nucleotides match TRBD1. Germline assignment: CDR1 SQVTM and CDR2 ANQGSEA. Trimming at V came to 5 bases and at J to 2 bases, leaving 8 bases not matched to a gene. CDR3 length equals 14 residues.

V and J are TRBV18 and TRBJ2-6, with 7 nucleotides matching TRBD1. The CDR3 totals 19 residues. CDR1 is KGHSH and CDR2 is LQKENI in the germline V gene. The trim removed 1 base at V and 0 bases at J, leaving 9 bases unmatched. The CDR3 DNA reads TGTGCCAGCTCACCACAGATAAGAGGGGGCTACTCTGGGGCCAACGTCCTGACTTTC. Its protein is CASSPQIRGGYSGANVLTF.

The J gene is TRBJ2-3, the V gene TRBV4-1; D remains ambiguous. V lost 0 bases and J 0 bases, leaving 13 bases between the germline ends. CDR1 and CDR2 (germline): MGHRA, YSYEKL. This CDR3 has 17 residues. CDR3 amino acids: CASSQDMRQSSTDTQYF. The CDR3 DNA reads TGCGCCAGCAGCCAAGATATGAGGCAGTCTAGCACAGATACGCAGTATTTT.

The chain links TRBV5-6 to TRBJ2-7; 7 positions agree with TRBD1. The trim removed 0 bases at V and 3 bases at J, leaving 12 bases unmatched. Germline V CDR1 and CDR2: SGHDT, YYEEEE. The CDR3 consists of 17 residues. Written as DNA, the CDR3 is TGTGCCAGCAGCTTGGGGCCCCCCCGACAGGGTCACTACGAGCAGTACTTC. Protein sequence: CASSLGPPRQGHYEQYF. Based on the CDR3 plus reference TRBV5-6 and TRBJ2-7, the full variable domain is DAGVTQSPTHLIKTRGQQVTLRCSPKSGHDTVSWYQQALGQGPQFIFQYYEEEERQRGNFPDRFSGHQFPNYSSELNVNALLLGDSALYLCASSLGPPRQGHYEQYFGPGTRLTVT.

The chain joins TRBV25-1 to TRBJ1-3, with 7 bases fitting TRBD1. After removal of 4 bases from V and 0 bases from J, the junction contained 3 bases not matched to a gene. CDR3 length: 15 amino acids. Germline CDR1 reads MGHDK; CDR2 reads SYGVNS. This chain's CDR3 is CASSAGTVSGNTIYF. DNA for the CDR3: TGTGCCAGCAGTGCCGGGACAGTCTCTGGAAACACCATATATTTT. Full variable domain (missing parts from reference TRBV25-1 and TRBJ1-3): EADIYQTPRYLVIGTGKKITLECSQTMGHDKMYWYQQDPGMELHLIHYSYGVNSTEKGDLSSESTVSRIRTEHFPLTLESARPSHTSQYLCASSAGTVSGNTIYFGEGSWLTVV.

This clone has just one count. V and J are TRBV6-1 and TRBJ1-4; D uncertain. This CDR3 is built from 13 residues. Germline loops: CDR1 MNHNS, CDR2 SASEGT. V was shortened by 1 base and J by 10 bases, with 10 bases between the two germline ends. CDR3 sequence reads: CASSEVGPGKLFF. The CDR3, as DNA: TGTGCCAGCAGTGAAGTAGGTCCGGGAAAACTGTTTTTT.

The chain uses TRBV6-1 and TRBJ1-5; D ambiguous. The CDR3 spans 13 residues. Trimming stripped 5 bases from V and 5 bases from J, with 10 bases between. CDR1 and CDR2 from the germline V gene are MNHNS and SASEGT. The CDR3, as DNA: TGTGCCAGCAGTCGGGTGTTCGATCAGCCCCAGCATTTT. Its protein product is CASSRVFDQPQHF.

This clone was detected only once. V usage is TRBV7-3 and J usage is TRBJ2-5, with D possibly being TRBD2 (7 bases). Trimming removed 10 bases from V and 5 bases from J, with 17 bases in between. Germline values: CDR1 SGHTA, CDR2 FQGTGA. The CDR3 is made up of 13 amino acids. CDR3 amino acids: CATRGAGAETQYF. The CDR3, as DNA: TGTGCCACCCGGGGGGCGGGAGCGGAGACCCAGTACTTC.

V gene TRBV6-6 combines with J gene TRBJ1-2; the match to TRBD1 covers 8 bases. Per germline, CDR1 MNHNY and CDR2 SVGAGI (reference sequence). The CDR3 runs 15 residues. The ends lost 5 bases at V and 4 bases at J; junction bases unmatched: 9. CDR3 region: CASSTDRAIGYGYTF. CDR3 sequence (DNA): TGTGCCAGCAGTACGGACAGGGCGATAGGCTATGGCTACACCTTC.

The chain uses TRBV7-9 and TRBJ2-7; 10 nucleotides match TRBD2. The CDR3 totals 14 residues. Trimming cost V 3 bases and J 2 bases; bases outside gene matches: 1. Germline CDR1 is SEHNR and CDR2 is FQNEAQ (reference sequence). CDR3 sequence: CASSFGLAAYEQYF. The CDR3 nucleotides read TGTGCCAGCAGCTTCGGACTAGCGGCCTACGAGCAGTACTTC.

The chain couples TRBV6-4 to TRBJ2-1, with 7 bases fitting TRBD2. This CDR3 region has 17 residues. Germline CDR1 is MRHNA and CDR2 is SNTAGT. Unmatched junction bases numbered 11, after V lost 6 bases and J lost 0 bases. The CDR3 region is CASSQTSGGGSYNEQFF. CDR3 DNA sequence: TGTGCCAGCAGCCAGACGAGTGGGGGGGGCTCCTACAATGAGCAGTTCTTC.

The rearrangement uses TRBV19 and TRBJ1-1, with D uncertain. The CDR3 is 13 amino acids. Trimming cost V 2 bases and J 1 base, with 5 bases left between them. The V gene's germline CDR1 is LNHDA and CDR2 SQIVND (reference sequence). Here the CDR3 DNA reads TGTGCCAGTAGTATAACAAAGAACACTGAAGCTTTCTTT. This sequence encodes CASSITKNTEAFF. Complete variable domain (other parts from reference TRBV19 and TRBJ1-1): DGGITQSPKYLFRKEGQNVTLSCEQNLNHDAMYWYRQDPGQGLRLIYYSQIVNDFQKGDIAEGYSVSREKKESFPLTVTSAQKNPTAFYLCASSITKNTEAFFGQGTRLTVV.

The V call is TRBV5-1, the J call TRBJ2-2; 14 positions match TRBD2. CDR3 length: 16 residues. From germline, CDR1 is SGHRS and CDR2 YFSETQ. J lost 7 bases, V lost 2 bases, and 4 bases had no gene match. The CDR3 DNA follows: TGCGCCAGCAGCTTATCGGGACTAGCGGGAGACGGGGAGCTGTTTTTT. It is translated as CASSLSGLAGDGELFF.

This clone was counted only a few times. The chain recombines TRBV6-6 with TRBJ1-2; D is unresolved. V was trimmed by 10 bases and J by 7 bases, leaving 16 bases between them. This CDR3 comprises 12 residues. In germline, CDR1 is MNHNY, CDR2 SVGAGI (reference sequence). CDR3 residues: CATSLGVPGYTF. For the CDR3, the DNA is TGTGCCACCTCCCTCGGGGTCCCTGGCTACACCTTC.

The chain couples TRBV5-4 to TRBJ1-4; 9 nucleotides align to TRBD1. Trimming took 3 bases from V and 5 from J; bases not matched to a gene: 11. The CDR3 is 17 residues long. Germline V gene data show CDR1 as SGHNT and CDR2 as YYREEE (reference sequence). The CDR3 loop is CASSSGQGRSRNEKLFF. As DNA, the CDR3 is TGTGCCAGCAGCTCCGGACAGGGGCGATCTAGGAATGAAAAACTGTTTTTT.

The chain combines TRBV5-1 with TRBJ2-2, with TRBD2 as a possible D gene (5 bases). Germline V gene data show CDR1 as SGHRS and CDR2 as YFSETQ. CDR3 length equals 16 residues. The V gene lost 2 bases and the J gene lost 4 bases, with 15 bases spanning the gap. CDR3 region: CASSFVLAGLTGELFF. CDR3 in DNA: TGCGCCAGCAGCTTTGTGTTGGCGGGCCTCACCGGGGAGCTGTTTTTT.

J is TRBJ2-7 and V is TRBV5-4; tentatively, D is TRBD1 (5 bases). V dropped 5 bases and J dropped 0 bases, with 9 bases sitting between them. The CDR3 length is 13 residues. CDR1 is SGHNT, CDR2 YYREEE, per germline (reference sequence). The CDR3 sequence is CASRSDSSYEQYF. As DNA, the CDR3 is TGTGCCAGCAGATCCGACAGCTCCTACGAGCAGTACTTC.